A single count supports the clone carrying this T cell receptor (beta chain). This entry comes from a study of blood T cell repertoires in COVID-19. Study-wide background: Samples came from the United States, Italy and Spain, spanning acute and convalescent COVID-19.

Germline V CDR1 and CDR2: MDHEN, SYDVKM. V lost 2 bases, J lost 5 bases, and 15 bases lay in between. The CDR3 spans 16 residues. In the authors' methods: From reference gene primer amplification, estimates of nucleated cell counts were derived. Generated by immunoSEQ multiplex PCR, the TCRdb table keeps only in-frame clones and is missing some. V and J calls and clone size are copied from that table; D and trimming were computed from the DNA. Of some 280,000 clones in the sample, more than 80% were seen once. The origin of this receptor is a woman aged 30 to 39 with active or convalescent COVID-19. The chain couples TRBV28 to TRBJ2-2; possible D gene TRBD2, 7 bases. Material for sequencing was peripheral blood. The CDR3 nucleotides are TGTGCCAGCAGTTTACACGGGGGGACATCTACCGGGGAGCTGTTTTTT. Amino acid sequence: CASSLHGGTSTGELFF.